This T cell receptor (beta chain) was identified in a study of shared clonotypes between healthy human individuals. General study findings and limits: Clonotypes which were not shared had lower generation probabilities than clonotypes that all four donors shared.

Here immunoSEQ multiplex PCR was the method, and the copy in TCRdb shows in-frame clones only, minus some. The table includes fewer than 1 million clones, 95% to 97% detected once. Trimming cost V 3 bases and J 8 bases, with 10 bases left between them. From germline, CDR1 is SGHAT and CDR2 FQNNGV. CDR3 length: 12 residues. A note on this clone: Its target is unknown.

Naive CD8 cells comprised CD45RO-negative, CCR7-positively selected cells, excluding terminally differentiated effector memory CD45RA+ cells. The receptor comes from a man aged 30 to 45 in good health. The sequenced material came from naive CD8+ T cells sorted from blood. The chain employs TRBV11-2 and TRBJ1-2; TRBD1 is a possible D gene (5 bases). DNA for the CDR3: TGTGCCAGCAGCTTCAAACAGGAAGGCTACACCTTC. Translation: CASSFKQEGYTF. Full variable domain (rest looked up from reference TRBV11-2 and TRBJ1-2): EAGVAQSPRYKIIEKRQSVAFWCNPISGHATLYWYQQILGQGPKLLIQFQNNGVVDDSQLPKDRFSAERLKGVDSTLKIQPAKLEDSAVYLCASSFKQEGYTFGSGTRLTVV.